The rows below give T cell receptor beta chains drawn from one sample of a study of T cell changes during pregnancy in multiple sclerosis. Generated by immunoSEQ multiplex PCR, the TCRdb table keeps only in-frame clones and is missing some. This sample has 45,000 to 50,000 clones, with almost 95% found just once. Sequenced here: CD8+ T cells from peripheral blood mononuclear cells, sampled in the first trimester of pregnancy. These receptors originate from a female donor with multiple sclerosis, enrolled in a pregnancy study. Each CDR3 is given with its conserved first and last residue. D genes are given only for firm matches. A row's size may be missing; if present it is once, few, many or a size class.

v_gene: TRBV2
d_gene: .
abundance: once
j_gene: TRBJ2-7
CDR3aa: CASSGGPSYEQYF
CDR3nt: TGTGCCAGCAGTGGGGGGCCCTCCTACGAGCAGTACTTC

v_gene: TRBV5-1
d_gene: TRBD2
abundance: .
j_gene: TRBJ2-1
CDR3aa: CASSLTRTSGDEQFF
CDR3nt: TGCGCCAGCAGCTTGACAAGGACTAGCGGGGATGAGCAGTTCTTC

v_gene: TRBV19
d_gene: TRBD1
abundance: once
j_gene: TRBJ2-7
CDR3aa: CASSNLDRVHEQYF
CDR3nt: TGTGCCAGTAGTAACCTAGACAGGGTCCACGAGCAGTACTTC

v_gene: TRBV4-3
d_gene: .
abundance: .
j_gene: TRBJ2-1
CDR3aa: CASSQDSTTYNEQFF
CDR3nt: TGCGCCAGCAGCCAAGATTCGACTACCTACAATGAGCAGTTCTTC

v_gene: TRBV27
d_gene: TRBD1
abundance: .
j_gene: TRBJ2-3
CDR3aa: CASSLRDRATDTQYF
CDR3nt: TGTGCCAGCAGTTTACGGGACAGGGCCACAGATACGCAGTATTTT

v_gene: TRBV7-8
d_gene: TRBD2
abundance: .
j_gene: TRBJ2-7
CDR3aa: CASSGSGGAQSYEQYF
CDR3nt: TGTGCCAGCAGCGGTAGCGGGGGGGCCCAATCCTACGAGCAGTACTTC

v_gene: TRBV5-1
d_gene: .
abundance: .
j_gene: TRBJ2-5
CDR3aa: CASSLVWDIRETQYF
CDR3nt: TGCGCCAGCAGCCTAGTATGGGACATCCGAGAGACCCAGTACTTC

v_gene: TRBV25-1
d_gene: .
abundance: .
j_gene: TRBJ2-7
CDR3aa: CASRVDIYPYEQYF
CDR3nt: TGTGCCAGCAGGGTTGACATCTACCCCTACGAGCAGTACTTC

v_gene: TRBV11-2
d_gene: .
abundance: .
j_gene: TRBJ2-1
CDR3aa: CASRAKWYEQFF
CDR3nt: TGTGCCAGCAGAGCCAAGTGGTATGAGCAGTTCTTC

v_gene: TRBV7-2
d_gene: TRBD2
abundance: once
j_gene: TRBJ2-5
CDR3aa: CASSFLRGGSGGARETQYF
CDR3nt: TGTGCCAGCAGCTTCTTGAGAGGGGGTAGCGGGGGGGCCCGGGAGACCCAGTACTTC

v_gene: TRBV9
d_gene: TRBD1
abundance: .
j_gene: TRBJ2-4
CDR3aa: CASSVTGGNGDIQYF
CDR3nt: TGTGCCAGCAGCGTAACAGGGGGCAATGGAGACATTCAGTACTTC

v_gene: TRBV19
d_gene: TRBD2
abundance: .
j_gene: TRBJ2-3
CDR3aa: CASTKAGFLGDTQYF
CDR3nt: TGTGCCAGTACCAAAGCGGGATTCCTCGGAGATACGCAGTATTTT

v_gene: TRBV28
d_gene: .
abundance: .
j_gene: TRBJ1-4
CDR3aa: CASSLDRTNEKLFF
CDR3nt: TGTGCCAGCAGCCTCGACAGGACTAATGAAAAACTGTTTTTT

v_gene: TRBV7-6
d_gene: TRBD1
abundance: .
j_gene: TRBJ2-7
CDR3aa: CASSRTGVENEQYF
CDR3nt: TGTGCCAGCAGCCGGACAGGGGTAGAGAACGAGCAGTACTTC

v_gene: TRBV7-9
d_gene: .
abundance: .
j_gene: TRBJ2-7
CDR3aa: CASSLAVAAYEQYF
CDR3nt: TGTGCCAGCAGCTTAGCAGTGGCAGCCTACGAGCAGTACTTC

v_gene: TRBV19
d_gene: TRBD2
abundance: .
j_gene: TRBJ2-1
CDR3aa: CASSILGGGSYNEQFF
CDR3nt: TGTGCCAGTAGTATCCTGGGGGGGGGTTCCTACAATGAGCAGTTCTTC

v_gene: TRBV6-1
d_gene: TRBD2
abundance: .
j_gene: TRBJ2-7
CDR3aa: CASSEVSGGAQDEQYF
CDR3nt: TGTGCCAGCAGTGAAGTCAGCGGGGGGGCTCAAGACGAGCAGTACTTC

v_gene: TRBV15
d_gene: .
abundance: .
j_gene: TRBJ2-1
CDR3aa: CATSRDGLGDTYNEQFF
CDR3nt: TGTGCCACCAGCAGAGATGGGCTAGGGGATACCTACAATGAGCAGTTCTTC

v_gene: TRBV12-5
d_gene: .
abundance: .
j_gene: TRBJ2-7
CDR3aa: CASGLEGGEQYF
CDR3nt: TGTGCTAGTGGTTTGGAGGGAGGCGAGCAGTACTTC

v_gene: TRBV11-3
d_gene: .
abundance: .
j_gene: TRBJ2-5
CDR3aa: CASSLGTGQETQYF
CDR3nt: TGTGCCAGCAGCTTAGGCACAGGGCAAGAGACCCAGTACTTC

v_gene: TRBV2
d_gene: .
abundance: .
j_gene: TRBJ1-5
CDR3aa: CASKPDRPYSNQPQHF
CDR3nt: TGTGCCAGCAAACCAGACAGGCCCTATAGCAATCAGCCCCAGCATTTT

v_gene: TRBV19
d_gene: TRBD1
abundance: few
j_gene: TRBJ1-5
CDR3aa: CASGDRGGRIWNQPQHF
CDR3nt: TGTGCCAGTGGCGACAGGGGAGGACGTATTTGGAATCAGCCCCAGCATTTT

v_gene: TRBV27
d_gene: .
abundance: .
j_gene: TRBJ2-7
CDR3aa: CASSLSGLSRGVNEQYF
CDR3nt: TGTGCCAGCAGTTTATCAGGTCTGAGCAGGGGCGTGAACGAGCAGTACTTC

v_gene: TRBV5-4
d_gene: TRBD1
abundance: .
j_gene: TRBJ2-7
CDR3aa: CASSLGRDRDEQYF
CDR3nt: TGTGCCAGCAGCCTTGGAAGGGACAGGGACGAGCAGTACTTC